This passage covers 10 T cell receptor beta chains from one sample sequenced in a study of post-analysis software for immune sequencing data. Whole-study findings and limits: Higher frequency in patients than in controls was seen for roughly five TRBV segments, with TRBV5-6, TRBV5-1 and TRBV20-1 among them.

cDNA libraries for TCR beta contained unique molecular identifiers. TCRdb itself ran the PCR reads through MiXCR, one entry per CDR3 protein. The table includes about 770,000 distinct CDR3 sequences, around 42% detected once. Their cognate antigens are unknown. The sample comprised blood. All receptors come from a girl between 5 and 17 years old with multiple sclerosis.

The CDR3 reads CSVETGLATPHEQFF. In DNA form, the CDR3 reads TGCAGCGTGGAGACAGGACTAGCCACGCCCCATGAGCAGTTCTTC. The chain joins TRBV29-1 to TRBJ2-1, with 8 bases lining up with TRBD2. Germline values: CDR1 SQVTM, CDR2 ANQGSEA. The CDR3 is made up of 15 amino acids. V was clipped by 6 bases and J by 8 bases; unmatched bases: 15.

The CDR3 DNA reads as TGTGCCAGCAGTTACTCGTCTAGTGTGGGATTAGTCTACGAGCAGTACTTC. It specifies CASSYSSSVGLVYEQYF. The gene calls are TRBV6-2 or TRBV6-3 and TRBJ2-7; D ambiguous. From germline, CDR1 is MNHEY and CDR2 SVGEGT. The CDR3 contains 17 residues. The germline V and J ends were trimmed by 0 bases and 3 bases, with 18 bases remaining between them.

This clonotype appeared a single time. The V gene is TRBV29-1, the J gene TRBJ1-1, with 8 positions matching TRBD1. The germline CDR1 and CDR2 sequences are SQVTM and ANQGSEA. Unmatched junction bases numbered 9, after V lost 5 bases and J lost 4 bases. The CDR3 has 14 amino acids. In DNA, the CDR3 is TGCAGCGTTTTCCCTACAGGGGGAAGCACTGAAGCTTTCTTT. It is translated as CSVFPTGGSTEAFF. The variable domain in full, completed from reference TRBV29-1 and TRBJ1-1, reads SAVISQKPSRDICQRGTSLTIQCQVDSQVTMMFWYRQQPGQSLTLIATANQGSEATYESGFVIDKFPISRPNLTFSTLTVSNMSPEDSSIYLCSVFPTGGSTEAFFGQGTRLTVV.

V is TRBV25-1 and J is TRBJ2-7, with 9 bases that match TRBD2. V dropped 1 base and J dropped 2; count of bases not matched to a gene: 3. Germline CDR1 MGHDK, CDR2 SYGVNS. This CDR3 is 15 amino acids long. CDR3 bases: TGTGCCAGCAGTGAATCGGGACTAGCCCCCTACGAGCAGTACTTC. Translating it yields CASSESGLAPYEQYF.

This clonotype was seen only a few times. The CDR3 coding sequence is TGCAGTGCTAGAGACCCGACAAGTGGCAATCAGCCCCAGCATTTT. Translation gives CSARDPTSGNQPQHF. The chain is built from TRBV20-1 and TRBJ1-5, with D hard to call. The CDR3 has 15 amino acids. Germline CDR1 reads DFQATT; CDR2 reads SNEGSKA (reference sequence). V lost 0 bases to trimming and J lost 2 bases, with 11 bases between them.

This rearrangement joins TRBV12-3 or TRBV12-4 to TRBJ1-5; D is uncertain. V was trimmed by 2 bases and J by 2 bases, leaving 13 bases between them. This CDR3 spans 16 amino acids. DNA for the CDR3: TGTGCCAGCAGTTTACGGGCTTTAAGCGGCAATCAGCCCCAGCATTTT. It codes for CASSLRALSGNQPQHF.

The rearrangement joins TRBV29-1 to TRBJ1-1; no firm D call. Germline V gene data show CDR1 as SQVTM and CDR2 as ANQGSEA. The CDR3 is 12 amino acids. V lost 4 bases and J lost 7, with 13 bases in between. The CDR3 protein is CSVGVGSLEAFF. Here the CDR3 DNA reads TGCAGCGTTGGAGTAGGGAGCCTTGAAGCTTTCTTT.

The chain recombines TRBV2 with TRBJ1-5; TRBD1 matches at 7 bases. V was pared by 4 bases and J by 1 base, with 7 bases of the junction left unmatched. The CDR3 spans 16 residues. Germline-derived CDR1 and CDR2 are SNHLY and FYNNEI. This chain's CDR3 is CASSGQGVESNQPQHF. CDR3 in DNA: TGTGCCAGCAGTGGACAGGGCGTCGAAAGCAATCAGCCCCAGCATTTT.

This clonotype was seen a handful of times. The gene calls are TRBV20-1 and TRBJ2-1; 11 bases agree with TRBD2. CDR1 and CDR2 from the germline V gene are DFQATT and SNEGSKA (reference sequence). After removal of 2 bases from V and 2 bases from J, the junction contained 2 bases not matched to a gene. The CDR3 length is 15 residues. In nucleotides, the CDR3 is TGCAGTGCTAGACTAGCGGGAGGTACCTACAATGAGCAGTTCTTC. This sequence encodes CSARLAGGTYNEQFF.

As for this clonotype: A read error may produce the germline difference seen at one junction end. J is TRBJ2-5 and V is TRBV29-1; 11 nucleotides agree with TRBD1. The CDR3 is 15 amino acids. Germline CDR1 reads SQVTM; CDR2 reads ANQGSEA. The CDR3 sequence is CSVSPRDRGGETQYF. In DNA form, the CDR3 reads TGTAGCGTCTCCCCCCGGGACAGGGGGGGTGAGACCCAGTACTTC.